Each of the 5 T cell receptor beta chains below was sequenced from the same sample in a study of response to subunit inactivated influenza vaccine (dated by TCRdb to 2016 to 2019). The method was RT-PCR. Sequencing used an Illumina HiSeq 2500. Starting from the raw public reads, TCRdb applied fastp trimming at Q25, assembled clones with MiXCR and retained in-frame beta chains. Rows with one shared CDR3 protein collapse into an entry with the most common genes and DNA. The sample contains 530,000 or so distinct CDR3 sequences, about 11% of them found a single time. The ten largest clones add up to approximately 10% of the sample. The source material was PBMCs from blood, sampled on the day of vaccination. Receptors were obtained from a man aged 45-65 years who received an inactivated influenza vaccine. Donor details come from another sample of the same person, matched by shared clones.

This clonotype was seen more than once but under ten times. The chain couples TRBV5-1 to TRBJ2-2, with D perhaps given as TRBD1 or TRBD2 (5 bases each). The CDR3 sequence is 17 residues long. The germline V gene has CDR1 SGHRS and CDR2 YFSETQ. The V gene lost 4 bases and the J gene lost 7 bases, with 23 bases spanning the gap. CDR3 DNA sequence: TGCGCCAGCAGCCCCGGGGTGACGGGACGGTTGAACGGGGAGCTGTTTTTT. Translating it yields CASSPGVTGRLNGELFF.

This clonotype was seen only a few times. V is TRBV4-1 and J is TRBJ1-2; D unclear. Germline V CDR1 and CDR2: MGHRA, YSYEKL. This CDR3 is 16 amino acids long. Trimming stripped 1 base from V and 4 bases from J, with 16 bases between. The CDR3 DNA is TGCGCCAGCAGCCAAGGCTTTGGGCCGCTGGGCTATGGCTACACCTTC. Amino acids: CASSQGFGPLGYGYTF.

The chain employs TRBV10-3 and TRBJ2-2; the match to TRBD2 covers 9 bases. V lost 5 bases, J lost 5 bases, and 6 bases stayed unmatched. The CDR3 covers 15 residues. The germline V gene has CDR1 ENHRY and CDR2 SYGVKD. The DNA for the CDR3 is TGTGCCATCAGTCAGGCGGGAGGGCGTACCGGGGAGCTGTTTTTT. Residues: CAISQAGGRTGELFF.

This clonotype was observed a handful of times. The chain joins TRBV12-3 or TRBV12-4 to TRBJ1-2; no definite D call. V was pared by 3 bases and J by 8 bases, with 19 bases between. The CDR3 contains 15 residues. The CDR3 sequence is CASSLSVRQVRGYTF. The DNA of the CDR3 is TGTGCCAGCAGTTTGTCGGTGCGGCAGGTCCGCGGCTACACCTTC.

The CDR3, as DNA: TGTGCCAGCAGCCCTGGGACTAGCACCCACTACGAGCAGTACTTC. Translated, it gives CASSPGTSTHYEQYF. The chain joins TRBV7-6 to TRBJ2-7, with 9 bases identical to TRBD2. Trimming removed 5 bases from V and 3 bases from J; junction bases left unmatched: 8. CDR3 length: 15 amino acids. Germline CDR1 SGHVS, CDR2 FNYEAQ.